Below are 15 T cell receptor beta chains sequenced from a single sample in a study of regulatory and conventional T cells in RAG deficiency. Genomic DNA came from blood regulatory T cells gated CD4+ CD25-high CD127-low. The table came from immunoSEQ multiplex PCR; TCRdb's copy has only in-frame clones and leaves some out. The table records approximately 7,500 clones, 90% to 95% of them present only once. The data also belong to a second study, concerning regulatory T cells. That paper states: The PCR used 52 TRBV and 13 TRBJ primers.

The sample consisted of CD127- CD25+ CD4+ Tregs sorted from blood. The receptors derive from a human donor in good health.

The chain combines TRBV6-1 with TRBJ1-2, with 9 bases lining up with TRBD1. The CDR3 spans 13 residues. After removal of 6 bases from V and 4 bases from J, the junction contained 3 bases not matched to a gene. Germline CDR1 MNHNS, CDR2 SASEGT. The CDR3 coding sequence is TGTGCCAGCAGACGGGGACAGGGCTATGGCTACACCTTC. Translated: CASRRGQGYGYTF.

The chain carries TRBV5-1 and TRBJ2-1; perhaps TRBD2 as D (5 bases). The CDR3 spans 14 residues. Germline V gene sequence: CDR1 SGHRS, CDR2 YFSETQ. The ends were cut back, 0 bases at V and 7 bases at J, with 11 bases in the middle. The DNA for the CDR3 is TGCGCCAGCAGCTTGGAACTAGGGCTGAATGAGCAGTTCTTC. It encodes CASSLELGLNEQFF.

The chain joins TRBV5-4 to TRBJ1-6, with D perhaps TRBD1 (6 bases). Trimming shortened V by 7 bases and J by 0 bases, and 17 bases separated the two germline ends. The CDR3 extends over 17 amino acids. Germline V gives CDR1 SGHNT, CDR2 YYREEE (reference sequence). The CDR3 coding sequence is TGTGCCAGCCAGCAGGGCGGGGGGCGCTCCTATAATTCACCCCTCCACTTT. Encoded protein: CASQQGGGRSYNSPLHF.

This clone was detected only once. This rearrangement joins TRBV6-5 to TRBJ1-2; TRBD1 matches at 7 bases. Germline CDR1 is MNHEY and CDR2 is SVGAGI. V lost 2 bases to trimming and J lost 5 bases; unmatched junction nucleotides: 2. The CDR3 extends over 13 amino acids. CDR3 sequence reads: CASSYLGQYGYTF. The CDR3 bases are TGTGCCAGCAGTTACCTGGGACAGTATGGCTACACCTTC.

This clone was recorded once. V and J are TRBV28 and TRBJ1-2; the match to TRBD1 covers 9 bases. The CDR3 is 17 residues long. Germline CDR1 reads MDHEN; CDR2 reads SYDVKM. V lost 4 bases to trimming and J lost 8 bases; unmatched junction nucleotides: 17. The CDR3 loop is CASSSPPGRTGDEGYTF. DNA of the CDR3: TGTGCCAGCAGTTCTCCCCCGGGGAGGACAGGGGATGAAGGCTACACCTTC.

The chain couples TRBV6-1 to TRBJ2-1; maybe TRBD1 (6 bases). This CDR3 spans 14 amino acids. Deletions cut 5 bases from V and 9 bases from J, with 17 bases between. From germline, CDR1 is MNHNS and CDR2 SASEGT. CDR3 sequence reads: CASSLGTSFREQFF. The DNA of the CDR3 is TGTGCCAGCAGTCTTGGGACAAGCTTTCGTGAGCAGTTCTTC.

This chain joins TRBV27 and TRBJ1-3, with D uncertain. The CDR3 is made up of 13 amino acids. V was shortened by 6 bases and J by 6 bases, with 12 bases between the two germline ends. The V gene's germline CDR1 is MNHEY and CDR2 SMNVEV (reference sequence). The CDR3 bases are TGTGCCAGCAGGGAGGGAAATGAAAACACCATATATTTT. Translating it yields CASREGNENTIYF.

This chain links TRBV9 with TRBJ1-3; D is ambiguous. In germline, CDR1 is SGDLS, CDR2 YYNGEE. Deletions cut 0 bases from V and 4 bases from J, with 8 bases between. The CDR3 is 14 residues long. CDR3: CASSVATGGNTIYF. The CDR3 region has the DNA TGTGCCAGCAGCGTAGCTACGGGGGGAAACACCATATATTTT.

The CDR3 protein is CASSPRQGGQPQHF. CDR3 bases: TGTGCCAGCTCACCAAGACAGGGCGGTCAGCCCCAGCATTTT. The gene calls are TRBV18 and TRBJ1-5; 7 bases line up with TRBD1. Unmatched junction bases numbered 4, after V lost 2 bases and J lost 6 bases. CDR1 and CDR2 (germline): KGHSH, LQKENI. This CDR3 is built from 14 residues.

The V and J genes are TRBV4-1 and TRBJ1-1, with unresolved D. In germline, CDR1 is MGHRA, CDR2 YSYEKL. There are 17 residues in the CDR3. Trimming shortened V by 5 bases and J by 4 bases, and 23 bases separated the two germline ends. CDR3 bases: TGCGCCAGCAGCTCGACCCCGGGAGGGCCCTGGGCCACTGAAGCTTTCTTT. Amino acids: CASSSTPGGPWATEAFF.

The rearrangement links TRBV4-1 to TRBJ1-5, with 9 bases that match TRBD1. CDR1 and CDR2 from the germline V gene are MGHRA and YSYEKL. With 3 bases clipped from V and 6 bases from J, the junction kept 9 bases outside the gene matches. The CDR3 runs 16 residues. CDR3 loop: CASSQPRDRVPQPQHF. The CDR3 nucleotides are TGCGCCAGCAGCCAGCCCCGGGACAGGGTTCCTCAGCCCCAGCATTTT.

The rearrangement joins TRBV5-6 to TRBJ1-2; 7 nucleotides agree with TRBD1. This CDR3 is 16 amino acids long. CDR1 is SGHDT and CDR2 is YYEEEE in the germline V gene. V was clipped by 5 bases and J by 6 bases; unmatched bases: 16. CDR3 loop: CASSPTGVPPGDGYTF. In DNA, the CDR3 is TGTGCCAGCAGTCCAACAGGGGTCCCACCGGGAGATGGCTACACCTTC.

The chain carries TRBV7-9 and TRBJ2-3, with 10 bases lining up with TRBD1. CDR1 is SEHNR and CDR2 is FQNEAQ in the germline V gene (reference sequence). After removal of 6 bases from V and 4 bases from J, the junction contained 7 bases not matched to a gene. The CDR3 consists of 15 residues. CDR3 bases: TGTGCCAGCAGACCAGACAGGGGGCGCGCAGATACGCAGTATTTT. Its translation is CASRPDRGRADTQYF.

The rearrangement links TRBV15 to TRBJ2-3; 11 bases line up with TRBD1. The trim removed 1 base at V and 7 bases at J, leaving 7 bases unmatched. The CDR3 length is 16 residues. Per the germline V gene, CDR1 is LNHNV and CDR2 is YYDKDF (reference sequence). The chain's CDR3 is CATSRGGGQGEYTQYF. CDR3 coding DNA: TGTGCCACCAGCAGAGGGGGGGGACAGGGGGAGTATACGCAGTATTTT. The variable domain in full, with the rest retrieved from reference TRBV15 and TRBJ2-3, is DAMVIQNPRYQVTQFGKPVTLSCSQTLNHNVMYWYQQKSSQAPKLLFHYYDKDFNNEADTPDNFQSRRPNTSFCFLDIRSPGLGDTAMYLCATSRGGGQGEYTQYFGPGTRLTVL.

This chain connects TRBV2 to TRBJ1-1; 8 bases are a match to TRBD1. The CDR3 totals 14 residues. With 7 bases clipped from V and 5 bases from J, the junction kept 9 bases outside the gene matches. The germline gives CDR1 SNHLY, CDR2 FYNNEI. CDR3 residues: CASIQPGGMTEAFF. CDR3 DNA: TGTGCCAGCATCCAACCAGGGGGCATGACTGAAGCTTTCTTT.